This T cell receptor beta chain was captured in a study of blood T cell repertoires in COVID-19. Study context: The United States, Italy and Spain supplied acute and convalescent COVID-19 samples. The cDNA or gDNA used as material had been derived from T cells, B-cell-depleted T cells, or PBMCs.

V was clipped by 5 bases and J by 0 bases; unmatched bases: 4. The germline V gene has CDR1 WNHNN and CDR2 SYGVQD (reference sequence). The CDR3 totals 14 residues. In the original processing: Reference gene primers were amplified, and this amplification served to estimate nucleated cell counts. Profiled with immunoSEQ multiplex PCR; TCRdb holds only in-frame clones, not every one. V and J calls and clone size are given by that table; D and trimming were obtained from the DNA. The table lists 35,000 or so clones, over 75% of them singletons. Sequencing used peripheral blood. The chain links TRBV10-1 to TRBJ2-7; 7 nucleotides match TRBD2. This TCR was recovered from a human donor in a cohort sampled during active COVID-19. The CDR3 DNA follows: TGCGCCAGCAGTCGAGGGACTACCTCCTACGAGCAGTACTTC. Protein product: CASSRGTTSYEQYF.